The next 20 T cell receptor beta chains were all read from a single sample in a study of PD-L1 blockade in urothelial cancer. Time point described: pretreatment peripheral blood. Clones were read by immunoSEQ multiplex PCR, and TCRdb kept only the in-frame ones, dropping some. The table includes nearly 35,000 clones, roughly 84% detected once. The sequences come from PBMCs, collected around atezolizumab (anti-PD-L1) treatment. The receptors shown here come from a man between 60 and 75 years old with urothelial cancer.

This chain joins TRBV7-9 and TRBJ1-1, with D unclear. The germline V and J ends were trimmed by 5 bases and 2 bases, with 6 bases remaining between them. CDR1 and CDR2 (germline): SEHNR, FQNEAQ (reference sequence). The CDR3 has 12 amino acids. CDR3 in amino acids: CASSVQNTEAFF. In nucleotides, the CDR3 is TGTGCCAGCAGCGTTCAAAACACTGAAGCTTTCTTT. The whole variable domain, filled in from reference TRBV7-9 and TRBJ1-1, reads DTGVSQNPRHKITKRGQNVTFRCDPISEHNRLYWYRQTLGQGPEFLTYFQNEAQLEKSRLLSDRFSAERPKGSFSTLEIQRTEQGDSAMYLCASSVQNTEAFFGQGTRLTVV.

This rearrangement joins TRBV27 to TRBJ2-2; TRBD2 aligns across 10 bases. Trimming at V came to 4 bases and at J to 4 bases, leaving 12 bases not matched to a gene. The CDR3 is 18 amino acids. CDR1 MNHEY and CDR2 SMNVEV come from the germline V gene (reference sequence). The chain's CDR3 is CASSWRAGGPAPTGELFF. CDR3 coding DNA: TGTGCCAGCAGTTGGAGAGCGGGAGGGCCGGCGCCCACCGGGGAGCTGTTTTTT.

The rearrangement uses TRBV2 and TRBJ1-1; the D gene is possibly TRBD1 (6 bases). Trimming removed 8 bases at V and 4 bases at J, with 17 bases between. This CDR3 is built from 14 residues. From germline, CDR1 is SNHLY and CDR2 FYNNEI. The CDR3 loop reads CASVKQGGGTEAFF. DNA of the CDR3: TGTGCCAGCGTGAAACAGGGCGGAGGCACTGAAGCTTTCTTT.

The chain employs TRBV5-5 and TRBJ1-1; D ambiguous. The V and J ends lost 4 bases and 2 bases respectively, with 9 bases between them. Germline V gene lookup returns CDR1 SGHKS and CDR2 YYEKEE (reference sequence). CDR3 length equals 13 residues. The CDR3 is CASSRGFNTEAFF. The CDR3 DNA reads as TGTGCCAGCAGCCGGGGTTTTAACACTGAAGCTTTCTTT.

CDR3 residues: CASSFSTGSETQYF. The CDR3 region has the DNA TGTGCCAGCAGCTTTTCGACAGGGAGCGAGACCCAGTACTTC. The chain couples TRBV5-6 to TRBJ2-5; 7 nucleotides align to TRBD1. Germline lookup yields CDR1 SGHDT and CDR2 YYEEEE. After removal of 2 bases from V and 5 bases from J, the junction contained 6 bases not matched to a gene. This CDR3 spans 14 amino acids.

For this clone: Other DNA sequences of this sample code for an identical CDR3. The rearrangement links TRBV15 to TRBJ1-1, with a possible D match to TRBD1 (5 bases). The CDR3 is 12 residues long. V shed 8 bases and J shed 5 bases, with 12 bases lying between them. CDR1 and CDR2 from the germline V gene are LNHNV and YYDKDF (reference sequence). The CDR3 sequence: CATRGRGTEAFF. In DNA form, the CDR3 reads TGTGCCACCCGCGGACGGGGGACTGAAGCTTTCTTT.

The rearrangement joins TRBV7-2 to TRBJ1-2; D remains ambiguous. The CDR3 loop spans 14 amino acids. Germline CDR1 and CDR2: SGHTA and FQGNSA. V was shortened by 2 bases and J by 3 bases, with 10 bases between the two germline ends. Written as DNA, the CDR3 is TGTGCCAGCAGCTTACCGCAGGTTTACTATGGCTACACCTTC. Protein product: CASSLPQVYYGYTF.

V gene TRBV28 combines with J gene TRBJ1-4; the D gene is possibly TRBD1 (5 bases). The V and J ends lost 2 bases and 7 bases respectively, with 14 bases between them. Germline CDR1 is MDHEN and CDR2 is SYDVKM. The CDR3 loop spans 15 amino acids. CDR3 region: CASSLPGGGGEKLFF. The CDR3 DNA reads as TGTGCCAGCAGTTTACCCGGGGGGGGAGGTGAAAAACTGTTTTTT.

This CDR3 is CASSYPGQGALSGANVLTF. In DNA form, the CDR3 reads TGCGCCAGCAGCTATCCGGGACAGGGGGCCCTCTCTGGGGCCAACGTCCTGACTTTC. The V gene is TRBV5-1, the J gene TRBJ2-6; 12 positions match TRBD1. V was clipped by 3 bases and J by 0 bases; unmatched bases: 7. CDR1 and CDR2 (germline): SGHRS, YFSETQ. The CDR3 has 19 residues.

This clone came up a few times. J is TRBJ1-2 and V is TRBV29-1; TRBD1 matches at 7 bases. This CDR3 contains 14 residues. V was pared by 4 bases and J by 0 bases, with 5 bases of the junction left unmatched. Germline V gene lookup returns CDR1 SQVTM and CDR2 ANQGSEA. The CDR3, as DNA: TGCAGCGTTGGGGCAGGGGGGTCTAACTATGGCTACACCTTC. Translation: CSVGAGGSNYGYTF. Full variable domain (rest looked up from reference TRBV29-1 and TRBJ1-2): SAVISQKPSRDICQRGTSLTIQCQVDSQVTMMFWYRQQPGQSLTLIATANQGSEATYESGFVIDKFPISRPNLTFSTLTVSNMSPEDSSIYLCSVGAGGSNYGYTFGSGTRLTVV.

The chain has TRBV28 and TRBJ2-2; D is ambiguous. This CDR3 has 15 residues. Germline CDR1 reads MDHEN; CDR2 reads SYDVKM. The V end lost 4 bases, the J end lost 0 bases, and 9 bases lay between the germline ends. CDR3 residues: CASSWPRSNTGELFF. The CDR3 DNA sequence: TGTGCCAGCAGTTGGCCCAGGTCGAACACCGGGGAGCTGTTTTTT.

V gene TRBV2 combines with J gene TRBJ2-1; 13 bases fit TRBD2. Germline lookup yields CDR1 SNHLY and CDR2 FYNNEI. Trimming took 7 bases from V and 7 from J; bases not matched to a gene: 7. The CDR3 length is 15 residues. CDR3 DNA sequence: TGTGCCAGCATCTCGGGACTAGCGGGGACTAATGAGCAGTTCTTC. This gives the protein CASISGLAGTNEQFF.

The chain has TRBV18 and TRBJ1-3; no clear D gene. Germline lookup yields CDR1 KGHSH and CDR2 LQKENI. V lost 5 bases and J lost 2, with 4 bases in between. This CDR3 is built from 12 residues. CDR3 in DNA: TGTGCCAGCTCAACAGCTGGAAACACCATATATTTT. This encodes CASSTAGNTIYF.

This chain connects TRBV6-1 to TRBJ1-2; D is perhaps TRBD1 (6 bases). The V gene's germline CDR1 is MNHNS and CDR2 SASEGT. V gave up 1 base and J gave up 4 bases, with 13 bases separating them. CDR3 length: 15 amino acids. The CDR3 sequence: CASSEGAGAVYGYTF. Here the CDR3 DNA reads TGTGCCAGCAGTGAAGGGGCAGGGGCAGTCTATGGCTACACCTTC.

This rearrangement joins TRBV9 to TRBJ2-1; 11 nucleotides align to TRBD2. Trimming at V came to 0 bases and at J to 0 bases, leaving 11 bases not matched to a gene. The CDR3 totals 20 residues. Per germline, CDR1 SGDLS and CDR2 YYNGEE. CDR3 in amino acids: CASSVAPAGTSGNSYNEQFF. The CDR3 DNA reads as TGTGCCAGCAGCGTAGCCCCCGCCGGGACTAGCGGCAACTCCTACAATGAGCAGTTCTTC.

V and J are TRBV6-5 and TRBJ1-1; 9 bases line up with TRBD1. J gave up 2 bases and V 1 base, and 2 bases lay outside the gene matches. The CDR3 is 15 amino acids. CDR1 and CDR2 (germline): MNHEY, SVGAGI. CDR3 bases: TGTGCCAGCAGTTACTGGGACAGGGCTAACACTGAAGCTTTCTTT. Amino acid sequence: CASSYWDRANTEAFF.

The chain uses TRBV5-8 and TRBJ2-7, with 12 bases lining up with TRBD2. With 4 bases clipped from V and 5 bases from J, the junction kept 10 bases outside the gene matches. The CDR3 runs to 16 residues. The germline CDR1 and CDR2 sequences are SGHTS and YDEGEE. The CDR3, as DNA: TGTGCCAGCAGCAACCTAGTGACTAGCGGGAGAAACGAGCAGTACTTC. Residues: CASSNLVTSGRNEQYF.

The chain couples TRBV2 to TRBJ2-7, with 8 positions matching TRBD2. V shed 6 bases and J 7 bases; nucleotides not matched to a gene: 8. Germline loops: CDR1 SNHLY, CDR2 FYNNEI. CDR3 length: 13 residues. The CDR3 nucleotides are TGTGCCAGCAGGCCCAGCGGGGGCCGGGAGCAGTACTTC. Translation gives CASRPSGGREQYF.

The chain couples TRBV18 to TRBJ1-1, with D tentatively TRBD1 (6 bases). With 4 bases removed from V and 8 bases from J, the gap between germline ends came to 17 bases. Germline values: CDR1 KGHSH, CDR2 LQKENI. The CDR3 is 14 amino acids. CDR3: CASSRTATEGEAFF. In nucleotides, the CDR3 is TGTGCCAGCTCACGGACAGCTACGGAAGGAGAAGCTTTCTTT.

This clone was observed a handful of times. Here the CDR3 DNA reads TGTGCCAGCAGCTTCGCCGGACAGGGAAGTATTCAGCCCCAGCATTTT. Translating it yields CASSFAGQGSIQPQHF. The rearrangement joins TRBV7-2 to TRBJ1-5; 8 bases fit TRBD1. Germline assignment: CDR1 SGHTA and CDR2 FQGNSA. The length of the CDR3 is 16 residues. J gave up 6 bases and V 3 bases, and 10 bases lay outside the gene matches.